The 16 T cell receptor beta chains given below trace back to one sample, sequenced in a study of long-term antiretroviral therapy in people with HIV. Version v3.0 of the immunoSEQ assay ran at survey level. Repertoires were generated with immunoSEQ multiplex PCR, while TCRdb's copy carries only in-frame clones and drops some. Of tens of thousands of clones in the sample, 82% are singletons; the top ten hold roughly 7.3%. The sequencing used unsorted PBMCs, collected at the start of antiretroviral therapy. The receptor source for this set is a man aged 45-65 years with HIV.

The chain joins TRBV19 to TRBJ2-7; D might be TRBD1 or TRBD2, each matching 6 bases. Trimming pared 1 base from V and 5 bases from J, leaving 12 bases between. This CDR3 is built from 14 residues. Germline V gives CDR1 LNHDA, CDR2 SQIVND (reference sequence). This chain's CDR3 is CASSIVKGGDEQYF. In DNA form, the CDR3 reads TGTGCCAGTAGTATAGTAAAGGGGGGCGACGAGCAGTACTTC. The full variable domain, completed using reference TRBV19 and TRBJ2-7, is DGGITQSPKYLFRKEGQNVTLSCEQNLNHDAMYWYRQDPGQGLRLIYYSQIVNDFQKGDIAEGYSVSREKKESFPLTVTSAQKNPTAFYLCASSIVKGGDEQYFGPGTRLTVT.

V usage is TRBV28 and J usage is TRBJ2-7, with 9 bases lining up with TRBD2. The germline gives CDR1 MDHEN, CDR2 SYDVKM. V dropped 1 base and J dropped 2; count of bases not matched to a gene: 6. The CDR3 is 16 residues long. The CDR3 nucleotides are TGTGCCAGCAGTTTATTTAGGACTAGCGAGGCCTACGAGCAGTACTTC. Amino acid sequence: CASSLFRTSEAYEQYF.

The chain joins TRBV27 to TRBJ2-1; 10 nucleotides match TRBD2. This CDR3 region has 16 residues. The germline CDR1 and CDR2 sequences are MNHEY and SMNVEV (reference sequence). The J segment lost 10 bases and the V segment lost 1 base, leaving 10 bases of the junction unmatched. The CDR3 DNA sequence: TGTGCCAGCAGTTTATATTCAGCGGGAGGGCCCGGCGAGCAGTTCTTC. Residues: CASSLYSAGGPGEQFF.

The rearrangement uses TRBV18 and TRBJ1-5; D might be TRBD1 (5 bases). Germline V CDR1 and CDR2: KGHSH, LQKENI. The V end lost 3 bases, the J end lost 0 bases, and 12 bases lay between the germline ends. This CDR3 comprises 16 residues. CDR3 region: CASSPTDSYSNQPQHF. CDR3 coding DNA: TGTGCCAGCTCACCCACAGACAGTTATAGCAATCAGCCCCAGCATTTT.

CDR3: CASSLPGGKYGYTF. CDR3 coding DNA: TGTGCCAGCAGCTTGCCAGGGGGCAAGTATGGCTACACCTTC. This rearrangement joins TRBV5-5 to TRBJ1-2; 8 nucleotides agree with TRBD1. The CDR3 covers 14 residues. Germline values: CDR1 SGHKS, CDR2 YYEKEE (reference sequence). The trim removed 1 base at V and 5 bases at J, leaving 4 bases unmatched.

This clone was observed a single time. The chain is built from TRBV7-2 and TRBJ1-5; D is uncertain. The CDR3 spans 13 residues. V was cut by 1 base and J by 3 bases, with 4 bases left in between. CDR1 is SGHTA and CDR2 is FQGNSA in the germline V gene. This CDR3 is CASSLVLNQPQHF. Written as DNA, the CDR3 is TGTGCCAGCAGCTTAGTACTCAATCAGCCCCAGCATTTT. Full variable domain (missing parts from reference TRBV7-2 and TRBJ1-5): GAGVSQSPSNKVTEKGKDVELRCDPISGHTALYWYRQSLGQGLEFLIYFQGNSAPDKSGLPSDRFSAERTGGSVSTLTIQRTQQEDSAVYLCASSLVLNQPQHFGDGTRLSIL.

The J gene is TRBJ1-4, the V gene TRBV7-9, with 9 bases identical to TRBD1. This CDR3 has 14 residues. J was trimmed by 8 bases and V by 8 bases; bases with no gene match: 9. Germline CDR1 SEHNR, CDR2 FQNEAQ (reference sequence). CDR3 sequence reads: CASRPGQGREKLFF. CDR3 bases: TGTGCCAGCCGACCGGGACAGGGCCGGGAAAAACTGTTTTTT.

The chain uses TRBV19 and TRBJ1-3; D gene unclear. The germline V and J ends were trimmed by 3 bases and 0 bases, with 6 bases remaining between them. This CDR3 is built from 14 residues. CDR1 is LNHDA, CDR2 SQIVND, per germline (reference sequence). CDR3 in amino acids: CASSIRSSGNTIYF. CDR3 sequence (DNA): TGTGCCAGTAGTATCAGAAGCTCTGGAAACACCATATATTTT.

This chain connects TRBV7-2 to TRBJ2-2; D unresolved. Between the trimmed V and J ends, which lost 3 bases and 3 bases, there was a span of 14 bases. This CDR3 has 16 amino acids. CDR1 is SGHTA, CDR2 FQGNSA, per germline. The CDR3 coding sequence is TGTGCCAGCAGCTTCCAGGCGATGACTTACACCGGGGAGCTGTTTTTT. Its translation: CASSFQAMTYTGELFF.

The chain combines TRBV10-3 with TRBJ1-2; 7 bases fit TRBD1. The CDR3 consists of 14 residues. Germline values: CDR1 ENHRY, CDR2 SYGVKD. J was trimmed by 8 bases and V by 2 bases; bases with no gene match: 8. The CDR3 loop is CAISEGTGEDGYTF. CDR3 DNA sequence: TGTGCCATCAGTGAGGGAACAGGGGAGGACGGCTACACCTTC.

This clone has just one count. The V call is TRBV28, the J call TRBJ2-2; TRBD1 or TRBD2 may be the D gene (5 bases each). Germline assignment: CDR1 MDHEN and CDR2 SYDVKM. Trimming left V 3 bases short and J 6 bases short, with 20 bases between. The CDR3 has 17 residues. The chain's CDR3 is CASSLSVGPRGAGELFF. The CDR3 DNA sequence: TGTGCCAGCAGTTTGTCCGTGGGACCCCGAGGGGCCGGGGAGCTGTTTTTT. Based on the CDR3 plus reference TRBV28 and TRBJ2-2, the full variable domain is DVKVTQSSRYLVKRTGEKVFLECVQDMDHENMFWYRQDPGLGLRLIYFSYDVKMKEKGDIPEGYSVSREKKERFSLILESASTNQTSMYLCASSLSVGPRGAGELFFGEGSRLTVL.

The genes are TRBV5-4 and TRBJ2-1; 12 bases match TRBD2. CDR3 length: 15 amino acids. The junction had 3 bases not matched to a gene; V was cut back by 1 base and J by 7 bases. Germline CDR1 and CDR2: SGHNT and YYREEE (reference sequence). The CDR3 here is CASSLRLAGANEQFF. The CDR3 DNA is TGTGCCAGCAGCTTGAGACTAGCGGGAGCGAATGAGCAGTTCTTC. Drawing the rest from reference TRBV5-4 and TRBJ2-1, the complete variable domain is ETGVTQSPTHLIKTRGQQVTLRCSSQSGHNTVSWYQQALGQGPQFIFQYYREEENGRGNFPPRFSGLQFPNYSSELNVNALELDDSALYLCASSLRLAGANEQFFGPGTRLTVL.

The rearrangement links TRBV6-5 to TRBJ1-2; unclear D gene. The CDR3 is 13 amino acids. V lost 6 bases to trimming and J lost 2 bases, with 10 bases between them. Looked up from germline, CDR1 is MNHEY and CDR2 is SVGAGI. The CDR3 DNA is TGTGCCAGCAGCCAGGACTGGAACTATGGCTACACCTTC. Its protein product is CASSQDWNYGYTF.

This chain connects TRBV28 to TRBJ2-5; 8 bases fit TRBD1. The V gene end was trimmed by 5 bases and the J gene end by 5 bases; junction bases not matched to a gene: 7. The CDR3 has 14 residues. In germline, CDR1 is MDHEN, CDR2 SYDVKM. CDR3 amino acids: CASSPGQGRETQYF. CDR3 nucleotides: TGTGCCAGCAGTCCTGGACAGGGTAGGGAGACCCAGTACTTC.

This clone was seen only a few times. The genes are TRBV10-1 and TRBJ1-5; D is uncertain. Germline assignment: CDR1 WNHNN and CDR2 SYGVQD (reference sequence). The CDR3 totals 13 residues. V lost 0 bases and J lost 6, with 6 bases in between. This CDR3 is CASSESGFQPQHF. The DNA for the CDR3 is TGCGCCAGCAGTGAGTCAGGGTTTCAGCCCCAGCATTTT.

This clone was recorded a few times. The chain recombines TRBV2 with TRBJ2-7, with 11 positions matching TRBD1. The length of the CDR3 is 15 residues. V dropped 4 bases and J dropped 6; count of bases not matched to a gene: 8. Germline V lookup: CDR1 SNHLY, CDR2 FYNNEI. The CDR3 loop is CASSVDRGRGGEQYF. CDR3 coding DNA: TGTGCCAGCAGTGTGGACAGGGGGCGGGGAGGCGAGCAGTACTTC.